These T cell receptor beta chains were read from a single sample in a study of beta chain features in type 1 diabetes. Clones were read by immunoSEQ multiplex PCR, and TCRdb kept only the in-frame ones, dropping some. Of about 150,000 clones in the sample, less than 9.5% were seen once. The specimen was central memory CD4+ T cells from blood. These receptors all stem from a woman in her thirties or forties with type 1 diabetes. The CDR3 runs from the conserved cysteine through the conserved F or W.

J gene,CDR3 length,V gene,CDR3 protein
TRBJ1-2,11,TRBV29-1,CSVGQPYGYTF
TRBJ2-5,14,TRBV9,CASSLVAGSGTQYF
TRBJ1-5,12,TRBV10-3,CAISESGQPQHF
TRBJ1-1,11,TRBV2,CASSTDRGAFF
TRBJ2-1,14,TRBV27,CASSWGGGASEQFF
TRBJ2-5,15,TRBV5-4,CASSLPLAGQETQYF
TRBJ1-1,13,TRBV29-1,CSALLNRDTEAFF
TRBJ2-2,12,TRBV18,CASSAGSGELFF
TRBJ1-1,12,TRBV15,CATSRDLSEAFF
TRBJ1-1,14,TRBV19,CASSIQGAGTEAFF
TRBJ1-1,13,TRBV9,CASSARPNTEAFF
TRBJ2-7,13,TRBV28,CASTRTGSYEQYF
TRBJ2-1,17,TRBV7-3,CASSLRGQGGAYNEQFF
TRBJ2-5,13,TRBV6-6,CASTLDSQETQYF
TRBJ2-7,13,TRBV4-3,CASSLERGTEQYF
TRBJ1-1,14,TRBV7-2,CASSVREANTEAFF
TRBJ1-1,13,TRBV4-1,CASSQEEGTEAFF
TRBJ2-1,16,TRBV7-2,CASSSGGLAGDNEQFF
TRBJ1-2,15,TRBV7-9,CASSLLWETAKGYTF
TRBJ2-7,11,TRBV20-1,CRGTGAREQYF
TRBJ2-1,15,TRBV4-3,CASSVQMGQRNEQFF
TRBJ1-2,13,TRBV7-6,CASSSGDGWGYTF
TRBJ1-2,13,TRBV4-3,CASSQASGNGYTF
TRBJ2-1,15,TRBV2,CASNNGIAAYNEQFF
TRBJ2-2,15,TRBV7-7,CASSLGASNTGELFF
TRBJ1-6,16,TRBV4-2,CASSQDLNEGDSPLHF
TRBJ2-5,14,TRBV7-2,CASSLWGPPETQYF
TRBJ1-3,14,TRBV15,CATSWTETGNTIYF
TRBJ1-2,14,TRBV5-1,CASSLDRGNYGYTF
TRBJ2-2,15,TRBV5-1,CASSARDRLSGELFF
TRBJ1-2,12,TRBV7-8,CACGLNVYGYTF
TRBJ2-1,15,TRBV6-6,CASSYSTGERHEQFF
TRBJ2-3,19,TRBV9,CASSVDLSLAGRGGDTQYF
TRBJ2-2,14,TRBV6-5,CASRSLGDTGELFF
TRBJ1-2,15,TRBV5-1,CASSPEGPGKQGYTF
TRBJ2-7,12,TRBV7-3,CASSSTLYEQYF
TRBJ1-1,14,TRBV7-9,CASSYARVNTEAFF
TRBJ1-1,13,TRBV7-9,CASSLTGGSEAFF
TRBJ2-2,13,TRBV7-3,CASRQGVTGELFF
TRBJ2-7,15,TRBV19,CASSTGTGRTYEQYF
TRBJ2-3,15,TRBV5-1,CASSLARTATDTQYF
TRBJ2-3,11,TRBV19,CATKRVDTQYF